Below are 29 T cell receptor beta chains sequenced from a single sample in a study of T cell repertoires in cytomegalovirus infection. From the reads, TCRdb called clonotypes with MiXCR, one entry per CDR3 protein. Found here are around 450,000 distinct CDR3 sequences, roughly a third of them singletons; the top ten hold about 13%. The sequenced material came from PBMCs. All receptors come from a human donor in good health (CMV status not recorded). Some clones in this sample may be carry-over from other donors' samples.

The chain links TRBV27 to TRBJ2-3; a possible D gene is TRBD1 (6 bases). V lost 4 bases and J 2 bases, leaving 16 bases between the germline ends. This CDR3 contains 16 residues. Germline V gene sequence: CDR1 MNHEY, CDR2 SMNVEV (reference sequence). The CDR3 nucleotides are TGTGCCAGCAGTTCCGCAGGGGCGGTTGACACAGATACGCAGTATTTT. Translating it yields CASSSAGAVDTDTQYF.

The J gene is TRBJ1-1, the V gene TRBV2, with D possibly matching TRBD1 (5 bases). From germline, CDR1 is SNHLY and CDR2 FYNNEI. V was pared by 3 bases and J by 6 bases, with 8 bases between. This CDR3 has 12 amino acids. CDR3 amino acids: CASSEGTAEAFF. CDR3 sequence (DNA): TGTGCCAGCAGTGAGGGGACCGCTGAAGCTTTCTTT.

This clonotype came up many times. J is TRBJ1-1 and V is TRBV6-5, with a tentative D call TRBD1 (5 bases). The germline V gene encodes CDR1 MNHEY and CDR2 SVGAGI. The CDR3 covers 19 residues. Trimming shortened V by 0 bases and J by 1 base, and 21 bases separated the two germline ends. The CDR3 sequence is CASSYSTFTGTNSNTEAFF. DNA for the CDR3: TGTGCCAGCAGTTACTCGACTTTTACAGGAACCAACTCGAACACTGAAGCTTTCTTT.

This clonotype showed up just a few times. This chain joins TRBV19 and TRBJ2-1, with 9 positions matching TRBD1. Per germline, CDR1 LNHDA and CDR2 SQIVND (reference sequence). This CDR3 is built from 16 residues. V shed 5 bases and J 8 bases; nucleotides not matched to a gene: 13. CDR3 residues: CASSEDRGYNQYEQFF. The CDR3 DNA is TGTGCCAGTAGTGAGGACAGGGGCTATAACCAATATGAGCAGTTCTTC.

The sample holds many counts of this clonotype. V is TRBV7-6 and J is TRBJ2-2, with 7 positions matching TRBD2. Germline CDR1 reads SGHVS; CDR2 reads FNYEAQ. The V gene end was trimmed by 3 bases and the J gene end by 5 bases; junction bases not matched to a gene: 3. CDR3 length: 14 amino acids. Written as DNA, the CDR3 is TGTGCCAGCAGCTTGAGGGGAGGGACCGGGGAGCTGTTTTTT. Amino acids: CASSLRGGTGELFF.

This clonotype has only a few counts. The genes are TRBV19 and TRBJ1-5, with no clear D. Germline V gives CDR1 LNHDA, CDR2 SQIVND (reference sequence). V was pared by 5 bases and J by 4 bases, with 9 bases between. CDR3 size: 13 residues. For the CDR3, the DNA is TGTGCCAGTAGTCACAGCCAAAATCAGCCCCAGCATTTT. It encodes CASSHSQNQPQHF.

This clonotype was counted between two and nine times. V gene TRBV6-6 combines with J gene TRBJ2-2; 10 bases match TRBD1. This CDR3 is 16 amino acids long. Germline lookup yields CDR1 MNHNY and CDR2 SVGAGI (reference sequence). The trim removed 1 base at V and 4 bases at J, leaving 3 bases unmatched. CDR3 sequence (DNA): TGTGCCAGCAGTTACTTGGGACAGGGGCCCACCGGGGAGCTGTTTTTT. The encoded protein is CASSYLGQGPTGELFF.

This clonotype has ten or more counts. The chain recombines TRBV7-2 with TRBJ1-4; TRBD1 agrees at 9 bases. This CDR3 has 15 residues. In germline, CDR1 is SGHTA, CDR2 FQGNSA. V lost 1 base, J lost 12 bases, and 9 bases stayed unmatched. The CDR3 nucleotides read TGTGCCAGCAGCTTAGGCGGACAGGGGTTTGTTCAACTGTTTTTT. Protein product: CASSLGGQGFVQLFF.

The chain has TRBV29-1 and TRBJ1-2; possibly TRBD1 for D (6 bases). CDR1 is SQVTM and CDR2 is ANQGSEA in the germline V gene. The CDR3 extends over 14 amino acids. The V end was cut by 4 bases, the J end by 4 bases, with 16 bases between. The CDR3 is CSVGNIGQPYGYTF. The CDR3 nucleotides are TGCAGCGTTGGTAATATCGGACAGCCCTATGGCTACACCTTC.

This clonotype appeared a single time. The rearrangement uses TRBV28 and TRBJ1-6; D ambiguous. V was pared by 5 bases and J by 12 bases, with 11 bases between. This CDR3 comprises 12 residues. Per the germline V gene, CDR1 is MDHEN and CDR2 is SYDVKM. For the CDR3, the DNA is TGTGCCAGCAGTGAAACTGAACGACCCCTCCACTTT. Translation: CASSETERPLHF.

The chain links TRBV20-1 to TRBJ2-5; D is perhaps TRBD2 (5 bases). Germline V CDR1 and CDR2: DFQATT, SNEGSKA (reference sequence). The V end lost 0 bases, the J end lost 1 base, and 9 bases lay between the germline ends. The CDR3 sequence is 14 residues long. The CDR3 sequence is CSARDGSSQETQYF. The CDR3 nucleotides are TGCAGTGCTAGAGATGGGAGCAGCCAAGAGACCCAGTACTTC.

Remarks on this clonotype: The junction departs from the called germline gene at one end, perhaps through a read error. The V and J genes are TRBV5-3 and TRBJ2-2; 9 nucleotides line up with TRBD1. TRBV5-3 has ORF status, its function being uncertain. This CDR3 comprises 17 residues. The DNA of the CDR3 is TGTGCCAGCAGCTTGGTGCCGGGACAGGGAGACACCGGGGAGCTGTTTTTT. It codes for CASSLVPGQGDTGELFF.

Only a few counts were recorded for this clonotype. The genes are TRBV11-2 and TRBJ2-3; 8 bases match TRBD2. The V gene's germline CDR1 is SGHAT and CDR2 FQNNGV. V dropped 1 base and J dropped 5; count of bases not matched to a gene: 14. The CDR3 length is 18 residues. CDR3 residues: CASSLGGTGGAFRDTQYF. DNA for the CDR3: TGTGCCAGCAGCTTAGGAGGAACGGGGGGGGCCTTTAGAGATACGCAGTATTTT.

This clonotype was detected ten times or more. The rearrangement links TRBV7-2 to TRBJ2-1; the match to TRBD2 covers 12 bases. The germline gives CDR1 SGHTA, CDR2 FQGNSA. Losses at the gene ends were 5 bases for V and 12 bases for J; bases not matched to a gene: 17. This CDR3 has 17 residues. The CDR3 is CASSPRRSSGGATLQFF. CDR3 bases: TGTGCCAGCAGCCCAAGGCGGTCTAGCGGGGGGGCGACATTGCAGTTCTTC.

The V gene is TRBV19, the J gene TRBJ1-6; 7 bases align to TRBD1. CDR1 and CDR2 (germline): LNHDA, SQIVND (reference sequence). The CDR3 runs to 15 residues. The V gene end was trimmed by 3 bases and the J gene end by 6 bases; junction bases not matched to a gene: 5. Written as DNA, the CDR3 is TGTGCCAGTAGTATCGGACAGGTCGGTAATTCACCCCTCCACTTT. The encoded protein is CASSIGQVGNSPLHF.

This clonotype was detected a few times. This chain uses TRBV15 with TRBJ2-7, with D perhaps matching TRBD1 or TRBD2 (5 bases each). V lost 1 base and J lost 0, with 13 bases in between. Germline V gene sequence: CDR1 LNHNV, CDR2 YYDKDF (reference sequence). The CDR3 has 16 amino acids. This CDR3 is CATSRVGTPNSYEQYF. As DNA, the CDR3 is TGTGCCACCAGCAGAGTAGGGACGCCAAACTCCTACGAGCAGTACTTC.

This clonotype was seen at least ten times. The V call is TRBV19, the J call TRBJ2-4; a weak D match, TRBD2 (6 bases). Per the germline V gene, CDR1 is LNHDA and CDR2 is SQIVND (reference sequence). V lost 5 bases to trimming and J lost 1 base, with 21 bases between them. This CDR3 is 18 amino acids long. The CDR3 region has the DNA TGTGCCAGTAGTCGAGGGGAGGTGTCGGGCTCGGCCAAAAACATTCAGTACTTC. It codes for CASSRGEVSGSAKNIQYF.

This clonotype has a count of ten or more. This chain links TRBV7-2 with TRBJ2-5; TRBD2 is a possible D gene (5 bases). The CDR3 consists of 13 residues. Deletions cut 6 bases from V and 1 base from J, with 9 bases between. CDR1 SGHTA and CDR2 FQGNSA come from the germline V gene. As DNA, the CDR3 is TGTGCCAGCAGTTCGAGGGTCCAAGAGACCCAGTACTTC. It is translated as CASSSRVQETQYF.

A few counts support this clonotype. The CDR3 protein is CASRPPWGDYNEQFF. The DNA of the CDR3 is TGTGCCAGCAGGCCCCCCTGGGGAGATTACAATGAGCAGTTCTTC. The J gene is TRBJ2-1, the V gene TRBV28; possible D gene TRBD2, 5 bases. CDR1 is MDHEN, CDR2 SYDVKM, per germline. V was cut by 6 bases and J by 4 bases, with 16 bases left in between. The CDR3 runs 15 residues. The full variable domain, in which reference TRBV28 and TRBJ2-1 provide the parts outside the CDR3, is DVKVTQSSRYLVKRTGEKVFLECVQDMDHENMFWYRQDPGLGLRLIYFSYDVKMKEKGDIPEGYSVSREKKERFSLILESASTNQTSMYLCASRPPWGDYNEQFFGPGTRLTVL.

This rearrangement joins TRBV4-3 to TRBJ1-2; tentative D call: TRBD1 (5 bases). The CDR3 consists of 15 residues. CDR1 and CDR2 (germline): LGHNA, YSLEER. V was cut by 0 bases and J by 4 bases, with 12 bases left in between. The CDR3 bases are TGCGCCAGCAGCCAAGAAGGGCCAGGGCTCTATGGCTACACCTTC. It specifies CASSQEGPGLYGYTF.

This clonotype was counted between two and nine times. The rearrangement links TRBV7-9 to TRBJ2-1; weak D call: TRBD1 (6 bases). Trimming left V 4 bases short and J 5 bases short, with 18 bases between. The germline V gene encodes CDR1 SEHNR and CDR2 FQNEAQ (reference sequence). The CDR3 consists of 16 residues. The CDR3: CASSSPRDIKNNEQFF. As DNA, the CDR3 is TGTGCCAGCAGCTCACCCCGGGACATTAAGAACAATGAGCAGTTCTTC.

The chain joins TRBV6-5 to TRBJ2-2; D is possibly TRBD2 (5 bases). There are 14 residues in the CDR3. Trimming removed 6 bases at V and 0 bases at J, with 8 bases between. Germline assignment: CDR1 MNHEY and CDR2 SVGAGI. CDR3 in amino acids: CASRSLANTGELFF. DNA of the CDR3: TGTGCCAGCAGATCACTAGCGAACACCGGGGAGCTGTTTTTT.

This clonotype was counted between two and nine times. This chain uses TRBV7-9 with TRBJ2-1, with 13 bases identical to TRBD2. CDR3 length equals 17 residues. From germline, CDR1 is SEHNR and CDR2 FQNEAQ (reference sequence). J lost 4 bases, V lost 5 bases, and 8 bases had no gene match. CDR3 sequence (DNA): TGTGCCAGCAGCCATCGACTAGCGGGGGGATTATACAATGAGCAGTTCTTC. Protein sequence: CASSHRLAGGLYNEQFF. Complete variable domain (other parts from reference TRBV7-9 and TRBJ2-1): DTGVSQNPRHKITKRGQNVTFRCDPISEHNRLYWYRQTLGQGPEFLTYFQNEAQLEKSRLLSDRFSAERPKGSFSTLEIQRTEQGDSAMYLCASSHRLAGGLYNEQFFGPGTRLTVL.

The gene calls are TRBV5-6 and TRBJ1-6; the D gene is possibly TRBD1 (5 bases). Trimming took off 6 bases at V and 6 bases at J, with 16 bases between the two ends. The length of the CDR3 is 15 residues. Germline V lookup: CDR1 SGHDT, CDR2 YYEEEE. As DNA, the CDR3 is TGTGCCAGCAATTACGGGACTGGGGGTAATTCACCCCTCCACTTT. It specifies CASNYGTGGNSPLHF.

This clonotype turned up a few times. The rearrangement uses TRBV6-6 and TRBJ1-1, with D unclear. CDR1 and CDR2 from the germline V gene are MNHNY and SVGAGI (reference sequence). The length of the CDR3 is 14 residues. Trimming shortened V by 5 bases and J by 4 bases, and 14 bases separated the two germline ends. DNA of the CDR3: TGTGCCAGCAGTGTGGGAGGTTTGAGCACTGAAGCTTTCTTT. It codes for CASSVGGLSTEAFF.

This clonotype was seen more than once but under ten times. The V and J genes are TRBV18 and TRBJ1-1; weak D call: TRBD1 (5 bases). The CDR3 length is 14 residues. Germline V gives CDR1 KGHSH, CDR2 LQKENI. V was clipped by 3 bases and J by 1 base, with 9 bases between them. The CDR3 region is CASSPSQGNTEAFF. For the CDR3, the DNA is TGTGCCAGCTCACCGTCGCAGGGGAACACTGAAGCTTTCTTT.

This clonotype was seen only a few times. J is TRBJ2-5 and V is TRBV6-2 or TRBV6-3; D may correspond to TRBD1 or TRBD2 (5 bases each). CDR1 and CDR2 from the germline V gene are MNHEY and SVGEGT. CDR3 length: 11 residues. Between the trimmed V and J ends, which lost 7 bases and 5 bases, there was a span of 8 bases. CDR3 coding DNA: TGTGCCAGCACCTGGGGGGAGACCCAGTACTTC. Translating gives CASTWGETQYF.

The rearrangement joins TRBV7-2 to TRBJ1-2; 7 nucleotides agree with TRBD1. CDR1 and CDR2 from the germline V gene are SGHTA and FQGNSA. The CDR3 has 14 amino acids. Trimming at V came to 5 bases and at J to 4 bases, leaving 7 bases not matched to a gene. CDR3 amino acids: CASSLEGAFYGYTF. The DNA of the CDR3 is TGTGCCAGCAGCCTGGAGGGGGCCTTCTATGGCTACACCTTC. The variable domain in full, completed from reference TRBV7-2 and TRBJ1-2, reads GAGVSQSPSNKVTEKGKDVELRCDPISGHTALYWYRQSLGQGLEFLIYFQGNSAPDKSGLPSDRFSAERTGGSVSTLTIQRTQQEDSAVYLCASSLEGAFYGYTFGSGTRLTVV.

This clonotype was picked up a small number of times. The chain is built from TRBV5-1 and TRBJ2-7; 9 nucleotides align to TRBD1. The CDR3 consists of 14 residues. Germline V gene data show CDR1 as SGHRS and CDR2 as YFSETQ. The junction had 6 bases not matched to a gene; V was cut back by 7 bases and J by 1 base. The CDR3 DNA sequence: TGCGCCAGCTGGCTGGGACAGGGTTCCTACGAGCAGTACTTC. Translating it yields CASWLGQGSYEQYF.